This T cell receptor beta chain originates from a study of blood T cell repertoires in COVID-19. About the research overall: Sources were T cells, B-cell-depleted T cells, or PBMCs; the material itself was cDNA or gDNA.

In the original processing: Scientists estimated how many nucleated cells there were by amplifying reference gene primers. Generated by immunoSEQ multiplex PCR, the TCRdb table keeps only in-frame clones and is missing some. From that table come the V and J calls and clone size; the DNA was used to work out D and trimming. The sample shows roughly 70,000 clones, over 70% of them seen only once. The CDR3 is 20 amino acids. Trimming removed 3 bases from V and 0 bases from J, with 27 bases in between. Germline assignment: CDR1 SGHNT and CDR2 YENEEA. The rearrangement uses TRBV11-3 and TRBJ2-7; D is uncertain. The receptor was derived from a man aged 50 to 59 with active COVID-19. The sequenced sample was peripheral blood. The CDR3 region is CASSFPIRVLSFLSSYEQYF. In DNA, the CDR3 is TGTGCCAGCAGCTTCCCCATTCGGGTCCTAAGTTTCCTAAGCTCCTACGAGCAGTACTTC.